The TCR beta chain under discussion was sequenced for a study of control samples from healthy donors and cancer patients. The table lists this clone with a few counts. The protocol was immunoSEQ multiplex PCR, while the TCRdb copy is restricted to in-frame clones and leaves out a portion. The sample has 17,000 or so clones, 86% seen once; the top ten hold roughly 12%. V lost 6 bases and J lost 5; bases outside the gene matches: 11. This CDR3 contains 15 residues. CDR1 and CDR2 (germline): LGHDT, YNNKEL (reference sequence). What was sequenced was PBMCs. The rearrangement links TRBV3-1 (or the pseudogene TRBV3-2) to TRBJ2-7; 9 nucleotides agree with TRBD2. This receptor was obtained from a woman aged 70-85 years with colorectal cancer. DNA for the CDR3: TGTGCCAGCAGTCCGCGTGGACTAGCGATGAACGAGCAGTACTTC. Protein sequence: CASSPRGLAMNEQYF.